These T cell receptor beta chains were read from a single sample in a study of glioma-infiltrating T cells after dendritic cell vaccination. Clones were sequenced by immunoSEQ multiplex PCR, and TCRdb holds only the in-frame ones, with some missing. Of tens of thousands of clones in the sample, about 83% were seen once. The sample in question was blood, obtained before dendritic cell vaccination. These receptors were collected from a human donor with glioblastoma. CDR3s include the opening cysteine and the closing phenylalanine or tryptophan. A D gene is named only where the DNA matches it firmly. A row's size may be missing; if present it is once, few, many or a size class.

J,length,D,V,size,DNA,CDR3
TRBJ2-7,15,TRBD2,TRBV4-2,.,TGTGCCAGCAGCCAAGGGAGGGGAGGGGTCTACGAGCAGTACTTC,CASSQGRGGVYEQYF
TRBJ2-2,18,TRBD2,TRBV5-1,.,TGCGCCAGCAGCTTGGGACTAGCGGGAGTTTTGAGCACCGGGGAGCTGTTTTTT,CASSLGLAGVLSTGELFF
TRBJ2-7,14,.,TRBV9,.,TGTGCCAGCAGCGTAGGTTCCGGGGTTGCCGAGCAGTACTTC,CASSVGSGVAEQYF
TRBJ1-4,14,.,TRBV6-1,.,TGTGCCAGCAGATTCCTCGGGAATAATGAAAAACTGTTTTTT,CASRFLGNNEKLFF
TRBJ1-1,13,.,TRBV5-6,.,TGTGCCAGCAGGGAGGCGACAGGCACTGAAGCTTTCTTT,CASREATGTEAFF
TRBJ2-3,13,TRBD1,TRBV5-4,.,TGTGCCAGCTGGGACAGCTCCACAGATACGCAGTATTTT,CASWDSSTDTQYF
TRBJ2-7,13,TRBD2,TRBV7-2,.,TGTGCCAGCAGCACCGGACTAGCCGGCGAGCAGTACTTC,CASSTGLAGEQYF
TRBJ1-1,15,TRBD1,TRBV7-2,.,TGTGCCAGCAGCTTAGATGGAGGGGGCTACACTGAAGCTTTCTTT,CASSLDGGGYTEAFF
TRBJ2-2,17,TRBD2,TRBV19,.,TGTGCCAGTACCCCGACTAGCGGGAGGCTTGGGGCCGGGGAGCTGTTTTTT,CASTPTSGRLGAGELFF
TRBJ1-2,13,.,TRBV28,.,TGTGCCAGCAGTTTATTGGGGAGCTATGGCTACACCTTC,CASSLLGSYGYTF
TRBJ2-3,16,TRBD2,TRBV6-6,.,TGTGCCAGCAGTTACGGGCTAGCGGGGGGGCGAGATACGCAGTATTTT,CASSYGLAGGRDTQYF
TRBJ2-5,12,.,TRBV11-2,.,TGTGCCTCCTCCGGGGGACAAGAGACCCAGTACTTC,CASSGGQETQYF
TRBJ1-5,15,.,TRBV4-1,.,TGCGCCAGCAGCCAAGTTATTGGGGGCGGGCAGCCCCAGCATTTT,CASSQVIGGGQPQHF
TRBJ1-4,18,.,TRBV4-1,.,TGCGCCAGCAGCCAAGGGGGTCTGCTGGGAGGGTGGAATGAAAAACTGTTTTTT,CASSQGGLLGGWNEKLFF
TRBJ1-5,12,.,TRBV7-8,.,TGTGCCAGCAGCTCGGGGGGGCAGAGCCAGCATTTT,CASSSGGQSQHF
TRBJ2-7,14,.,TRBV15,.,TGTGCCACCAGCACCGGGACATCACGGGACGAGCAGTACTTC,CATSTGTSRDEQYF
TRBJ2-6,16,.,TRBV5-6,.,TGTGCCAGCAACCTCTTTACAACATCTGGGGCCAACGTCCTGACTTTC,CASNLFTTSGANVLTF
TRBJ2-1,15,TRBD2,TRBV27,.,TGTGCCAGCTCACCGCGGGAGGTTCTCTACAATGAGCAGTTCTTC,CASSPREVLYNEQFF
TRBJ2-1,14,.,TRBV10-1,.,TGCGCCAGCAGTGAGGTCTCTAGCATAGATGAGCAGTTCTTC,CASSEVSSIDEQFF
TRBJ2-1,17,TRBD2,TRBV7-6,.,TGTGCCAGCAGCTTAGCGGCAACCGGGACTAGGTCAAATGAGCAGTTCTTC,CASSLAATGTRSNEQFF
TRBJ1-5,16,.,TRBV11-3,.,TGTGCCAGCAGCTTAGGAGGAGGGAGGGCCGGGGGAGCCCAGCATTTT,CASSLGGGRAGGAQHF
TRBJ1-6,13,.,TRBV30,.,TGTGCCTGGGAGAACTCCTATAATTCACCCCTCCACTTT,CAWENSYNSPLHF
TRBJ1-1,13,.,TRBV18,.,TGTGCCAGCTCACCACGAGGGAACTCTGAAGCTTTCTTT,CASSPRGNSEAFF
TRBJ2-3,15,.,TRBV6-5,.,TGTGCCAGCAGTTACGCTCAGGGGCGCATGGATACGCAGTATTTT,CASSYAQGRMDTQYF
TRBJ1-3,16,TRBD1,TRBV18,.,TGTGCCAGCTCACCACTAACGACAGGGCCTGGAAACACCATATATTTT,CASSPLTTGPGNTIYF
TRBJ2-3,12,.,TRBV27,.,TGTGCCAGCAGTCCTCCGGGGGATACGCAGTATTTT,CASSPPGDTQYF
TRBJ2-7,14,.,TRBV5-4,.,TGTGCCAGCAGCCCCGGGACTCCAGCTTACGAGCAGTACTTC,CASSPGTPAYEQYF
TRBJ2-1,12,.,TRBV7-6,.,TGTGCCAGCAGCTTAGCAGCAAGCCCCCCGTTCTTC,CASSLAASPPFF
TRBJ1-2,14,TRBD1,TRBV7-9,.,TGTGCCAGCAGCTTAGGTGGAGGGGGCGATGGCTACACCTTC,CASSLGGGGDGYTF
TRBJ1-1,13,TRBD1,TRBV7-6,.,TGTGCCAGCAGCCCGCAGACAGGGGCTACGGCTTTCTTT,CASSPQTGATAFF
TRBJ2-5,19,.,TRBV10-3,.,TGTGCCATCAGTGATGAGCCCCGACAGGCGTCTACCATCCAAGAGACCCAGTACTTC,CAISDEPRQASTIQETQYF
TRBJ1-2,15,TRBD1,TRBV30,.,TGTGCCTGGAGGATTGGACAGGGGAACTATAATGGCTACACCTTC,CAWRIGQGNYNGYTF
TRBJ2-7,13,.,TRBV19,few,TGTGCCAGTAGGGACGCCGGAGGTGACGAGCAGTACTTC,CASRDAGGDEQYF
TRBJ1-3,13,.,TRBV19,few,TGTGCCACCTCACTGACAGGTCCATACACCATATATTTT,CATSLTGPYTIYF
TRBJ2-6,16,.,TRBV11-2,.,TGTGCCAGCAGCTTCTCAGGGTTGTCTGGGGCCAACGTCCTGACTTTC,CASSFSGLSGANVLTF
TRBJ2-1,17,.,TRBV7-9,.,TGTGCCAGCAGCATGGTCCCGGGACTGGGTGCGGACAATGAGCAGTTCTTC,CASSMVPGLGADNEQFF
TRBJ1-1,14,.,TRBV29-1,.,TGCAGCGGAAAGGCCTGGGCAGGGCGGACTGAAGCTTTCTTT,CSGKAWAGRTEAFF
TRBJ1-2,13,.,TRBV10-3,.,TGTGCCATCGGCCCACAGATATCCGCTGGCTACACCTTC,CAIGPQISAGYTF
TRBJ1-2,14,TRBD1,TRBV5-1,.,TGCGCCAGCAGCTTCGGACAGGGGGTTACTGGCTACACCTTC,CASSFGQGVTGYTF
TRBJ1-1,13,.,TRBV19,once,TGTGCCAGTAGTATGGGGGCGAACACTGAAGCTTTCTTT,CASSMGANTEAFF
TRBJ2-1,16,TRBD1,TRBV4-3,.,TGCGCCAGCAGCCAAGATGGGACAGGGTACGACAATGAGCAGTTCTTC,CASSQDGTGYDNEQFF
TRBJ1-2,13,.,TRBV7-2,.,TGTGCCAGCAGCCCGGCGGCGTTCTATGGCTACACCTTC,CASSPAAFYGYTF
TRBJ2-1,16,TRBD2,TRBV7-2,.,TGTGCCAGCTGCACTCTAGCGGGAGGGCTGTTGTGTGAGCAGTTCTTC,CASCTLAGGLLCEQFF